The entry below gives a single T cell receptor beta chain sequence along with its context. Its antigen is not yet known. The record has no base qualities; no much larger clone is one base away. This entry belongs to a study of blood T cells in healthy people across ages (dated by TCRdb to 2013 to 2016). Concerning the study at large: Template switching captured roughly one uniquely barcoded TCR beta cDNA molecule per two T cells in model experiments. Using deep sequencing normalized with unique cDNA molecular identifiers, the study measured how TCR beta repertoire diversity changes with age. The donors were divided into four age groups: young (average around 16 years), middle-aged (approximately 39), aged (about 56) and long-lived (roughly 88). Using the same blood draw, the study looked at two additional independent replicas of 1 million unique cDNA reads for two donors, one aged 18 to 29 and the other aged 80 or older.

Libraries were made using 5' RACE. The reads were generated on an Illumina HiSeq 2500. A second about 6 to 11 cycle PCR used a sample-barcoded 5' primer and a J-beta primer mix. Each TCR beta cDNA molecule received a unique molecular identifier from a template-switch 5' adaptor carrying 12 random nucleotides. Each sample yielded at least 3 million CDR3-containing paired-end reads. First-strand cDNA synthesis was performed from all RNA using the Mint cDNA synthesis kit, with priming by a TRBC-specific oligonucleotide. Following uracil-DNA glycosylase treatment, a first 18-cycle PCR with universal primers M1SS and BC2_uni_R was performed on all cDNA. Per the authors' processing: For normalization, 1 million high-quality reads, each with a distinct molecular identifier, were randomly selected from each sample. Reads sharing molecular identifiers were discarded rather than binned into consensus sequences. CDR3 identification, clonotype clustering and error correction used MiTCR with a Q25 quality threshold and the strictest error-elimination algorithm. Lower-bound total TCR beta diversity was estimated with a nonparametric unseen species model using Euler transformation. In-frame beta chains were kept once TCRdb had trimmed the public reads at Q25 with fastp and called clones with MiXCR. Rows with one shared CDR3 protein collapse into an entry with the most common genes and DNA. It is TCRdb's table, rather than the study itself, that gives the V and J calls and clone size. In this sample the table shows more than 1,000,000 distinct CDR3 sequences, around 27% of which occur a single time. The ten largest clones represent approximately 0.7% of the sample.

Points the paper makes about the study in general: Observed TCR beta diversity per million T cells fell roughly linearly with age, and a significant reduction was already apparent by age roughly 41. Observed TCR beta diversity correlated strongly with the percentage of naive T cells measured by flow cytometry. Total diversity estimates from one million sequenced T cells were considered lower bounds and underestimates. Compared with the aged group, the long-lived group had more naive CD4+ T cells, fewer expanded clones and increased TCR diversity, suggesting age selection. Donor CMV infection status was unknown, potentially confounding age-related changes in expanded clonotypes. Bulk unsorted PBMC profiling prevented conclusive comparison of naive and antigen-experienced compartments.

V is pared back by 7 bases and J by 0 bases, with 13 bases lying between the germline termini. As encoded in the germline V gene, CDR1 is MNHEY while CDR2 is SVGEGT. Counted from cysteine to phenylalanine, this CDR3 has 14 amino acids. The entry retains the CDR3 DNA only, 42 bases that are in frame from base 1. Systemically healthy Caucasian individuals from Russia, approximately 39 in total and aged roughly 6 to 100 years, were included as donors. Each donor gave 9.5 to 10 milliliters of peripheral blood, drawn into EDTA-treated Vacutainer tubes. PBMCs were isolated by Ficoll-Paque density-gradient centrifugation, with at least 7 million obtained per sample. Total RNA, at least 6 micrograms per sample, was extracted from PBMCs with Trizol reagent. For every donor, flow cytometry on a PBMC aliquot measured the percentage of naive CD45RAhigh/CD27high T cells. This same sample was also part of a study on T cells of mothers and their children. As noted in the second study: The donors were nine systemically healthy Caucasian individuals, made up of three mothers and their six children. cDNA synthesis consumed the entire amount of extracted RNA, loaded at approximately 1.6 ug RNA in each 15 ul reaction. Sample barcodes and 2-4 random nucleotides were added via the M1S primer in the second PCR. Over 8.5 million TCR beta CDR3 reads were obtained for each mother, and some 3.1 million reads were obtained for each child. TCR recombination output is similarly shaped by thymic selection in related and unrelated pairs, with a minor effect exerted by inherited differences. Normalized repertoire overlap was always found to be slightly, but never significantly, higher in related mother-child pairs than in unrelated mother-child pairs. With a sensitivity of approximately 96 clones per million clonotypes, no persistent microchimeric T cell clones were detected. To look for features that set related mother-child pairs apart from unrelated individuals, the researchers ran deep NGS to compare the TCR beta repertoires of mothers and children. On average, the children were approximately 11 +/- 4 years old, while the mothers were approximately 40 +/- 4 years old. Libraries were sequenced on Illumina HiSeq 2000 with 100+100 nt paired-end reads after adapter ligation with NEBNext reagents. To avoid cross-contamination, the mother libraries and the child libraries were prepared a month apart and sequenced in separate runs. For each donor, somewhere between about 450,000 and 2,000,000 distinct TCR beta clonotypes were identified. Naive TCR beta clonotypes were estimated from low-frequency clonotypes matched to each donor's FACS-determined naive share, without sorting.

Sequences were obtained from blood. This chain joins TRBV6-2 or TRBV6-3 to TRBJ2-7; the D gene is possibly TRBD1 or TRBD2, each agreeing over 5 bases. This receptor was obtained from a girl between 2 and 10 years old in good health. The sequenced DNA is TGTGCCAGCAAGAGGGACGGACGCTCCTACGAGCAGTACTTC. The translation is CASKRDGRSYEQYF.